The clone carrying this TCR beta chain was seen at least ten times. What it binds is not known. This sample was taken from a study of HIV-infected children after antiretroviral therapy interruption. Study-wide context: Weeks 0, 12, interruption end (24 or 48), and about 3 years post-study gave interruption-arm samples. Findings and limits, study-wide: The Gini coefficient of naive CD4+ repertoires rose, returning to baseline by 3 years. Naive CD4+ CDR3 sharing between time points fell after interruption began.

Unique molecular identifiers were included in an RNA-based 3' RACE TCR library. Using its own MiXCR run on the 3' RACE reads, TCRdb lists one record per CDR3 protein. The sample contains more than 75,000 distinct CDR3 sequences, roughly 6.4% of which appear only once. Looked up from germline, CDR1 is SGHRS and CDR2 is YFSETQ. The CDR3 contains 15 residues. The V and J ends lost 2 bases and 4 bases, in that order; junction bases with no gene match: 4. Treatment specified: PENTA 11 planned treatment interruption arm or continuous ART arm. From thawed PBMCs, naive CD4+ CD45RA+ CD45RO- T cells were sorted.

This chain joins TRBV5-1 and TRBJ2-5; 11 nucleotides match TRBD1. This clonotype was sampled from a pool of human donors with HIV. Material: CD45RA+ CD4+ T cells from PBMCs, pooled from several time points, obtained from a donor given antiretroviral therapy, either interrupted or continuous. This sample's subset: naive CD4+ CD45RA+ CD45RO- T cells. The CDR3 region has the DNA TGCGCCAGCAGCTTTTGGACAGGGGGCCCAGAGACCCAGTACTTC. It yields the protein CASSFWTGGPETQYF.